The 26 T cell receptor beta chains presented below share a single source sample, sequenced in a study of T cell responses to AZD1222 COVID-19 vaccine. Profiled with immunoSEQ multiplex PCR; TCRdb holds only in-frame clones, not every one. The sample lists some 99,000 clones; roughly 87% were seen once. This specimen consisted of peripheral blood, obtained on day 0 of MenACWY control vaccination. These receptors originate from an adult in good health.

The chain joins TRBV9 to TRBJ1-6, with 10 bases lining up with TRBD1. Germline values: CDR1 SGDLS, CDR2 YYNGEE. Losses at the gene ends were 8 bases for V and 9 bases for J; bases not matched to a gene: 2. The CDR3 length is 12 residues. The CDR3 is CARDRGSSPLHF. As DNA, the CDR3 is TGTGCCAGGGACAGGGGGAGTTCACCCCTCCACTTT.

The chain is built from TRBV30 and TRBJ2-7, with D uncertain. CDR3 length: 12 amino acids. From germline, CDR1 is GTSNPN and CDR2 SVGIG (reference sequence). The V end was cut by 7 bases, the J end by 2 bases, with 12 bases between. The CDR3 sequence: CALDSLTYEQYF. CDR3 bases: TGTGCCTTAGACTCGCTGACCTACGAGCAGTACTTC.

The V gene is TRBV5-1, the J gene TRBJ2-3, with 7 bases aligning to TRBD2. Trimming cost V 3 bases and J 3 bases; bases outside gene matches: 4. The CDR3 extends over 14 amino acids. Per germline, CDR1 SGHRS and CDR2 YFSETQ. The CDR3 DNA follows: TGCGCCAGCAGCTGGGGAGGGTGGACAGATACGCAGTATTTT. Translated, it gives CASSWGGWTDTQYF.

The rearrangement joins TRBV2 to TRBJ1-3; D gene unclear. Germline loops: CDR1 SNHLY, CDR2 FYNNEI. The CDR3 runs to 14 residues. The germline V and J ends were trimmed by 7 bases and 0 bases, with 10 bases remaining between them. The CDR3 region is CASNPEYSGNTIYF. Written as DNA, the CDR3 is TGTGCCAGCAATCCCGAATACTCTGGAAACACCATATATTTT.

The V and J genes are TRBV7-2 and TRBJ1-3, with a tentative D call TRBD1 (5 bases). V was cut by 5 bases and J by 3 bases, with 11 bases left in between. The CDR3 spans 14 residues. Germline CDR1 SGHTA, CDR2 FQGNSA. The CDR3 sequence is CASSAQADGNTIYF. The CDR3 nucleotides read TGTGCCAGCAGCGCACAGGCCGATGGAAACACCATATATTTT.

The chain links TRBV14 to TRBJ2-5; 8 bases agree with TRBD1. The CDR3 has 17 residues. V lost 4 bases and J lost 3; bases outside the gene matches: 13. Germline V gene data show CDR1 as SGHDN and CDR2 as FVKESK. The DNA of the CDR3 is TGTGCCAGCAGCCGATGGACAGGGTACCAATTTGAAGAGACCCAGTACTTC. Protein sequence: CASSRWTGYQFEETQYF.

The chain employs TRBV6-6 and TRBJ2-7; 7 bases fit TRBD2. The CDR3 consists of 16 residues. CDR1 is MNHNY, CDR2 SVGAGI, per germline (reference sequence). V lost 2 bases, J lost 1 base, and 8 bases stayed unmatched. CDR3 nucleotide sequence: TGTGCCAGCAGTTACCCCCGGATAGCGGGTTCCTACGAGCAGTACTTC. It codes for CASSYPRIAGSYEQYF.

The rearrangement links TRBV20-1 to TRBJ2-5, with D uncertain. Per germline, CDR1 DFQATT and CDR2 SNEGSKA (reference sequence). There are 11 residues in the CDR3. Trimming left V 2 bases short and J 5 bases short, with 6 bases between. CDR3 sequence (DNA): TGCAGTGCTAGATTTCGGGAGACCCAGTACTTC. Translated, it gives CSARFRETQYF.

The V gene is TRBV6-5, the J gene TRBJ2-1; TRBD2 matches at 8 bases. Germline V gene data show CDR1 as MNHEY and CDR2 as SVGAGI. J was trimmed by 0 bases and V by 10 bases; bases with no gene match: 5. The CDR3 contains 14 residues. As DNA, the CDR3 is TGTGCCACCCAAACTAGCGGCTCCTACAATGAGCAGTTCTTC. This encodes CATQTSGSYNEQFF.

This rearrangement joins TRBV28 to TRBJ1-5; the D is unclear. The CDR3 extends over 13 amino acids. From germline, CDR1 is MDHEN and CDR2 SYDVKM. V was trimmed by 5 bases and J by 7 bases, leaving 12 bases between them. The chain's CDR3 is CASSNLANQPQHF. Here the CDR3 DNA reads TGTGCCAGCAGTAATCTGGCCAACCAGCCCCAGCATTTT.

The chain uses TRBV4-2 and TRBJ2-4; D is perhaps TRBD1 or TRBD2 (6 bases each). The CDR3 sequence is 13 residues long. With 0 bases removed from V and 11 bases from J, the gap between germline ends came to 11 bases. Germline-derived CDR1 and CDR2 are LGHNA and YNFKEQ. The CDR3 is CASSQDMRGVQYF. CDR3 sequence (DNA): TGTGCCAGCAGCCAAGATATGAGGGGGGTTCAGTACTTC.

The chain is built from TRBV15 and TRBJ2-3; no clear D gene. V was trimmed by 0 bases and J by 5 bases, leaving 6 bases between them. Germline-derived CDR1 and CDR2 are LNHNV and YYDKDF (reference sequence). This CDR3 is built from 13 residues. CDR3 residues: CATSRDPIDTQYF. CDR3 nucleotide sequence: TGTGCCACCAGCAGAGATCCCATAGATACGCAGTATTTT.

The chain couples TRBV6-6 to TRBJ1-2; 7 bases are a match to TRBD1. Germline CDR1 MNHNY, CDR2 SVGAGI (reference sequence). Trimming cost V 5 bases and J 2 bases; bases outside gene matches: 11. The CDR3 consists of 16 residues. CDR3 DNA: TGTGCCAGCAGTAACTGGGACAGAAATACAAACTATGGCTACACCTTC. This encodes CASSNWDRNTNYGYTF.

The chain's CDR3 is CASSQGLGNQPQHF. Written as DNA, the CDR3 is TGTGCCAGCAGCCAAGGGTTGGGCAATCAGCCCCAGCATTTT. The chain links TRBV4-2 to TRBJ1-5; D ambiguous. This CDR3 is built from 14 residues. Germline lookup yields CDR1 LGHNA and CDR2 YNFKEQ. V was clipped by 1 base and J by 2 bases, with 6 bases between them.

This clone has a handful of counts. The chain links TRBV19 to TRBJ2-1; TRBD2 matches at 11 bases. The junction had 5 bases not matched to a gene; V was cut back by 4 bases and J by 9 bases. The CDR3 sequence is 14 residues long. Germline V CDR1 and CDR2: LNHDA, SQIVND (reference sequence). This chain's CDR3 is CASSTSGGIFEQFF. In DNA form, the CDR3 reads TGTGCCAGTAGTACTAGCGGGGGGATCTTTGAGCAGTTCTTC.

The chain is built from TRBV9 and TRBJ2-2; TRBD2 is a possible D gene (7 bases). The CDR3 consists of 15 residues. Per the germline V gene, CDR1 is SGDLS and CDR2 is YYNGEE. V was clipped by 1 base and J by 5 bases, with 12 bases between them. The CDR3 is CASSVSRGGTGELFF. CDR3 in DNA: TGTGCCAGCAGCGTAAGCAGGGGAGGGACCGGGGAGCTGTTTTTT.

This rearrangement joins TRBV7-8 to TRBJ1-2, with 8 nucleotides matching TRBD1. Germline lookup yields CDR1 SGHVS and CDR2 FQNEAQ. The ends lost 5 bases at V and 8 bases at J; junction bases unmatched: 4. This CDR3 has 12 amino acids. This CDR3 reads CASSQAGGGYTF. The DNA for the CDR3 is TGTGCCAGCAGCCAGGCAGGGGGCGGCTACACCTTC.

As to this clone: The junction differs from germline at one of its ends, possibly a read error. J is TRBJ1-2 and V is TRBV30, with D possibly matching TRBD1 (5 bases). This CDR3 comprises 13 residues. CDR1 GTSNPN and CDR2 SVGIG come from the germline V gene (reference sequence). CDR3 sequence: CAWSVLGGAGYVF. CDR3 DNA: TGTGCCTGGAGTGTACTAGGAGGGGCGGGATACGTCTTC. Full variable domain (rest looked up from reference TRBV30 and TRBJ1-2): SQTIHQWPATLVQPVGSPLSLECTVEGTSNPNLYWYRQAAGRGLQLLFYSVGIGQISSEVPQNLSASRPQDRQFILSSKKLLLSDSGFYLCAWSVLGGAGYVFGSGTRLTVV.

This clone came up a few times. V and J are TRBV6-2 or TRBV6-3 and TRBJ1-2; possible D gene TRBD1, 6 bases. CDR1 and CDR2 from the germline V gene are MNHEY and SVGEGT. The CDR3 covers 15 residues. V was pared by 5 bases and J by 0 bases, with 13 bases between. The CDR3 protein is CASSTPQGTNYGYTF. In DNA, the CDR3 is TGTGCCAGCAGTACCCCTCAGGGGACTAACTATGGCTACACCTTC.

The chain uses TRBV3-1 (or the pseudogene TRBV3-2) and TRBJ2-7, with 15 bases that match TRBD2. This CDR3 region has 15 residues. CDR1 and CDR2 (germline): LGHDT, YNNKEL (reference sequence). The trim removed 4 bases at V and 11 bases at J, leaving 9 bases unmatched. DNA of the CDR3: TGTGCCAGCAGCCGGGCAGGACTAGCGGGAGGGGCGGAGTACTTC. Translation gives CASSRAGLAGGAEYF.

This clone was detected once. The chain uses TRBV5-1 and TRBJ2-1, with 8 bases that match TRBD1. Germline V lookup: CDR1 SGHRS, CDR2 YFSETQ. The CDR3 loop spans 14 amino acids. The V and J ends lost 3 bases and 5 bases, in that order; junction bases with no gene match: 4. The CDR3 nucleotides read TGCGCCAGCAGCTCGCAGGGGGCAAACAATGAGCAGTTCTTC. Protein: CASSSQGANNEQFF.

The chain is built from TRBV20-1 and TRBJ2-3; D not certain. Trimming stripped 3 bases from V and 4 bases from J, with 17 bases between. This CDR3 has 15 amino acids. The germline CDR1 and CDR2 sequences are DFQATT and SNEGSKA (reference sequence). In DNA, the CDR3 is TGCAGTGCTAGTAATCCCCAACCACCCTCAGATACGCAGTATTTT. It codes for CSASNPQPPSDTQYF.

V and J are TRBV4-3 and TRBJ1-2; TRBD1 might be the D (5 bases). Germline V CDR1 and CDR2: LGHNA, YSLEER. V dropped 0 bases and J dropped 5 bases, with 13 bases sitting between them. This CDR3 comprises 15 residues. Here the CDR3 reads CASSQDRHKGYGYTF. The CDR3 bases are TGCGCCAGCAGCCAAGATCGACACAAGGGGTATGGCTACACCTTC.

This clone was counted only a few times. CDR3: CASSYSTAEGNTIYF. The CDR3 bases are TGTGCCAGCAGTTACTCTACTGCTGAAGGAAACACCATATATTTT. The chain uses TRBV6-5 and TRBJ1-3; no firm D call. The CDR3 runs 15 residues. V was pared by 0 bases and J by 4 bases, with 10 bases between. CDR1 and CDR2 (germline): MNHEY, SVGAGI.

In DNA form, the CDR3 reads TGTGCCAGCAGCTTCGGAAAAGGGACTAATTCACCCCTCCACTTT. It yields the protein CASSFGKGTNSPLHF. The chain joins TRBV5-4 to TRBJ1-6; tentative D call: TRBD1 (5 bases). V lost 2 bases and J lost 6, with 12 bases in between. Germline V gene sequence: CDR1 SGHNT, CDR2 YYREEE (reference sequence). This CDR3 spans 15 amino acids.

V and J are TRBV4-1 and TRBJ1-2; D unresolved. V was cut by 1 base and J by 5 bases, with 14 bases left in between. This CDR3 has 15 amino acids. The germline CDR1 and CDR2 sequences are MGHRA and YSYEKL. CDR3 sequence: CASSQAERDRYGYTF. The CDR3 DNA follows: TGCGCCAGCAGCCAAGCCGAGCGGGATCGATATGGCTACACCTTC.